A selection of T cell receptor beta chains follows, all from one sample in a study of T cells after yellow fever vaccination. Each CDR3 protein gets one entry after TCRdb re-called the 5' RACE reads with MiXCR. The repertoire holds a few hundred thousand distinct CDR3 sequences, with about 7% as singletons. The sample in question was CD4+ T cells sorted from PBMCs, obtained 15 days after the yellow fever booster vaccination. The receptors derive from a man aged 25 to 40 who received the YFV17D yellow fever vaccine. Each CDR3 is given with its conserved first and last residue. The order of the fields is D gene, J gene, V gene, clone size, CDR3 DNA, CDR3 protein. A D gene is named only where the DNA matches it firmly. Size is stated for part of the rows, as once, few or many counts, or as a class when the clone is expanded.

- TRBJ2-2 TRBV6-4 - TGTGCCAGCAGAAGGACAGCGAACACCGGGGAGCTGTTTTTT CASRRTANTGELFF
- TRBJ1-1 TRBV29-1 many TGCAGCGCTAGGGACACATTGAACACTGAAGCTTTCTTT CSARDTLNTEAFF
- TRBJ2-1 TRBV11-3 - TGTGCCAGCAGTCAAGACCCGAGCAATGAGCAGTTCTTC CASSQDPSNEQFF
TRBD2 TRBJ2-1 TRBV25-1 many TGTGCCAGCAGTGAATTAGCGGGAGGGAGGGATGAGCAGTTCTTC CASSELAGGRDEQFF
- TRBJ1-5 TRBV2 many TGTGCCAGCAGTGTAGTCGACCCTAACCTCCAGCCCCAGCATTTT CASSVVDPNLQPQHF
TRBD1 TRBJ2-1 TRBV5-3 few TGTGCCAATTACAGGGGGAAAAGAGATGAGCAGTTCTTC CANYRGKRDEQFF
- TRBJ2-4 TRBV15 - TGTGCCACCAGCAGAGATCCCAGGGAGGACATTCAGTACTTC CATSRDPREDIQYF
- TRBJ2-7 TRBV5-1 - TGCGCCAGCAGCTTGGATATCTCCTACGAGCAGTACTTC CASSLDISYEQYF
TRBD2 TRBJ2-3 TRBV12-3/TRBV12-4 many TGTGCCAGCAGTCCTGCGGGAGGGCCAGATACGCAGTATTTT CASSPAGGPDTQYF
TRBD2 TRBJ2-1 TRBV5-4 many TGTGCCAGCAGCTTCCTAGCGGGAGGCTTCAATGAGCAGTTCTTC CASSFLAGGFNEQFF
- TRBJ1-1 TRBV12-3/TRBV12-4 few TGTGCCAGCAGCCGCGGACAGACCGCGAACACTGAAGCTTTCTTT CASSRGQTANTEAFF
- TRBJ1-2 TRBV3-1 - TGTGCCAGCAGCCTGCACGGGGGCGGCTCCGGAGACTATGGCTACACCTTC CASSLHGGGSGDYGYTF
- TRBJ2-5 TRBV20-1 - TGCAGTGTCTCCCAGGGGGGAGGCTTCCAAGAGACCCAGTACTTC CSVSQGGGFQETQYF
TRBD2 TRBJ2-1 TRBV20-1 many TGCAGTGCTAGAGATAGCGGGTATGAGCAGTTCTTC CSARDSGYEQFF
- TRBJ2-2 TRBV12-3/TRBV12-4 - TGTGCCAGCAGGCCGTCCGGGACCGCGAACACCGGGGAGCTGTTTTTT CASRPSGTANTGELFF
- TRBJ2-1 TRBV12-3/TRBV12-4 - TGTGCCAGCAGACCGACACAGGGAAGCTCCTACAATGAGCAGTTCTTC CASRPTQGSSYNEQFF
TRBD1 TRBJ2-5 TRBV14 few TGTGCCAGCAGCCCGCGGACAGGGTCTCAAGAGACCCAGTACTTC CASSPRTGSQETQYF
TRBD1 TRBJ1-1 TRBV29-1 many TGCAGCGTGACAGGGCTATTCACTGAAGCTTTCTTT CSVTGLFTEAFF
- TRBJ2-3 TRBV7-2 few TGTGCCAGCAGCCGTACCCTGTACGATACGCAGTATTTT CASSRTLYDTQYF
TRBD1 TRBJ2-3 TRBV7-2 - TGTGCCAGCAGCTTAAGACAGGGGGCGTACACAGATACGCAGTATTTT CASSLRQGAYTDTQYF
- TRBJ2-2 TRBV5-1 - TGCGCCAGCAGCTTGACCGGGAAAAACACCGGGGAGCTGTTTTTT CASSLTGKNTGELFF
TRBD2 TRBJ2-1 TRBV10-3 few TGTGCCATTGACGCGGGAGAATCCTACAATGAGCAGTTCTTC CAIDAGESYNEQFF